This T cell receptor (beta chain) was observed in a study of T-cell memory formation after mild COVID-19. Findings of the study overall: Clones contracting over day 15 to 85 were CD4/CD8 balanced, with later expanders leaning CD4+.

This CDR3 comprises 14 residues. V was clipped by 3 bases and J by 9 bases, with 18 bases between them. CDR1 is SGHTA, CDR2 FQGNSA, per germline. Constant-segment primers and 5'RACE yielded cDNA libraries for TCR alpha and TCR beta, each carrying sample barcodes and UMIs. TCRdb reprocessed the 5' RACE reads with MiXCR, giving one entry per CDR3 protein. The profile shows about 260,000 distinct CDR3 sequences, 7.5% to 9.5% of them singletons. This clonotype has a count of ten or more. Its antigen is unknown. This TCR was sampled from a man younger than 35 who had mild COVID-19 (a few samples of this study predate the infection). Cell type and time point are not known. The V and J genes are TRBV7-2 and TRBJ2-7; D remains unclear. Material: PBMCs or a T cell subset sorted from them (not recorded which). In DNA, the CDR3 is TGTGCCAGCAGCTTGTCCGAGGAGTTAGGATTGCAGTACTTC. Its translation: CASSLSEELGLQYF.